A single sample is the source of the 26 T cell receptor beta chains below, sequenced in a study of T cell changes during pregnancy in multiple sclerosis. The table came from immunoSEQ multiplex PCR; TCRdb's copy has only in-frame clones and leaves some out. The data contain tens of thousands of clones, about 84% of them singletons. Sequenced here: CD8+ T cells from peripheral blood mononuclear cells, sampled after pregnancy. These receptors were collected from a female donor with multiple sclerosis, enrolled in a pregnancy study.

This chain connects TRBV6-4 to TRBJ2-2, with TRBD1 identical over 7 bases. The CDR3 has 16 residues. The V gene end was trimmed by 3 bases and the J gene end by 0 bases; junction bases not matched to a gene: 4. The V gene's germline CDR1 is MRHNA and CDR2 SNTAGT. The CDR3 sequence: CASSEAGTANTGELFF. CDR3 coding DNA: TGTGCCAGCAGTGAGGCAGGGACAGCGAACACCGGGGAGCTGTTTTTT.

V and J are TRBV9 and TRBJ2-2, with 11 positions matching TRBD1. Germline V gene lookup returns CDR1 SGDLS and CDR2 YYNGEE. Unmatched junction bases numbered 6, after V lost 2 bases and J lost 9 bases. The CDR3 extends over 15 amino acids. CDR3 residues: CASSVRGQGARELFF. The CDR3 DNA follows: TGTGCCAGCAGCGTGAGAGGACAGGGGGCCCGGGAGCTGTTTTTT.

This chain joins TRBV14 and TRBJ2-3; a weak D match, TRBD2 (6 bases). CDR1 and CDR2 (germline): SGHDN, FVKESK. This CDR3 has 13 residues. V lost 2 bases, J lost 14 bases, and 17 bases lay in between. The CDR3, as DNA: TGTGCCAGCAGCCAAACTTTGGGGGGTCTCGGGTATTTT. It codes for CASSQTLGGLGYF.

This sequence joins TRBV7-9 and TRBJ2-5, with D maybe TRBD2 (6 bases). Germline V lookup: CDR1 SEHNR, CDR2 FQNEAQ (reference sequence). V was cut by 6 bases and J by 4 bases, with 21 bases left in between. The CDR3 sequence is 16 residues long. In DNA form, the CDR3 reads TGTGCCAGCAGTCAATGGGACGGGGGTGCCGTAGAGACCCAGTACTTC. Encoded protein: CASSQWDGGAVETQYF.

The chain carries TRBV9 and TRBJ1-1; possibly TRBD1 for D (5 bases). The CDR3 totals 13 residues. The germline V gene has CDR1 SGDLS and CDR2 YYNGEE. Trimming cost V 0 bases and J 10 bases, with 13 bases left between them. The CDR3: CASSVVAGGVAFF. In DNA form, the CDR3 reads TGTGCCAGCAGCGTAGTGGCCGGGGGGGTAGCTTTCTTT.

The rearrangement links TRBV27 to TRBJ2-1; 11 bases match TRBD2. V shed 5 bases and J 7 bases; nucleotides not matched to a gene: 7. Germline loops: CDR1 MNHEY, CDR2 SMNVEV (reference sequence). The CDR3 runs to 15 residues. The CDR3 protein is CASSLTSGGWNEQFF. CDR3 nucleotide sequence: TGTGCCAGCAGTCTTACTAGCGGGGGATGGAATGAGCAGTTCTTC.

The chain employs TRBV4-1 and TRBJ1-1; no clear D gene. The CDR3 consists of 16 residues. Germline V CDR1 and CDR2: MGHRA, YSYEKL. The V and J ends lost 4 bases and 0 bases respectively, with 15 bases between them. The CDR3 DNA reads TGCGCCAGCAGCCCGTCGCCGGGGATGGTGAACACTGAAGCTTTCTTT. Its translation: CASSPSPGMVNTEAFF.

The chain joins TRBV16 to TRBJ2-1; D is undetermined. Looked up from germline, CDR1 is KGHSY and CDR2 is FQNENV. The germline V and J ends were trimmed by 4 bases and 5 bases, with 6 bases remaining between them. The CDR3 is 12 amino acids. CDR3 DNA: TGTGCCAGCAGCCGTTATAACAATGAGCAGTTCTTC. Translation gives CASSRYNNEQFF.

Here the CDR3 DNA reads TGTGCCAGCAGTCCCTCCGCCGGGACAGGGAACACCGGGGAGCTGTTTTTT. This codes for CASSPSAGTGNTGELFF. The chain combines TRBV6-4 with TRBJ2-2, with 8 positions matching TRBD1. CDR1 is MRHNA, CDR2 SNTAGT, per germline. The CDR3 spans 17 residues. The ends lost 5 bases at V and 1 base at J; junction bases unmatched: 9.

The chain couples TRBV2 to TRBJ2-3; weak D call: TRBD2 (7 bases). The CDR3 length is 16 residues. Trimming stripped 6 bases from V and 6 bases from J, with 22 bases between. CDR1 is SNHLY, CDR2 FYNNEI, per germline. The CDR3 DNA reads TGTGCCAGCAGCCGCGGGGCGGGGGCCTCTGGGGATACGCAGTATTTT. Residues: CASSRGAGASGDTQYF.

In its sample, this clone is medium-sized. The chain joins TRBV6-4 to TRBJ2-1, with a possible D match to TRBD1 (6 bases). Trimming removed 3 bases from V and 5 bases from J, with 8 bases in between. Germline CDR1 is MRHNA and CDR2 is SNTAGT. The CDR3 contains 13 residues. This CDR3 is CASSEDSNNEQFF. In nucleotides, the CDR3 is TGTGCCAGCAGTGAGGACAGTAACAATGAGCAGTTCTTC.

This chain uses TRBV6-5 with TRBJ1-3, with D possibly TRBD1 on 5 matching bases. The CDR3 length is 15 residues. Per germline, CDR1 MNHEY and CDR2 SVGAGI. V lost 6 bases and J 3 bases, leaving 15 bases between the germline ends. CDR3 bases: TGTGCCAGCAGCATCGGACCGGACATTGGAAACACCATATATTTT. It is translated as CASSIGPDIGNTIYF.

The chain uses TRBV9 and TRBJ2-2, with a tentative D call TRBD2 (6 bases). This CDR3 comprises 15 residues. V dropped 2 bases and J dropped 4 bases, with 12 bases sitting between them. CDR1 is SGDLS and CDR2 is YYNGEE in the germline V gene. In DNA, the CDR3 is TGTGCCAGCAGCGTTGCTGGAGGGATCACCGGGGAGCTGTTTTTT. Translation gives CASSVAGGITGELFF.

The gene calls are TRBV5-6 and TRBJ2-2, with D unclear. The CDR3 covers 15 residues. CDR1 and CDR2 (germline): SGHDT, YYEEEE. V lost 4 bases and J 4 bases, leaving 14 bases between the germline ends. The CDR3 sequence is CASSGNIESTGELFF. Here the CDR3 DNA reads TGTGCCAGCAGCGGCAATATTGAATCCACCGGGGAGCTGTTTTTT. Complete variable domain (other parts from reference TRBV5-6 and TRBJ2-2): DAGVTQSPTHLIKTRGQQVTLRCSPKSGHDTVSWYQQALGQGPQFIFQYYEEEERQRGNFPDRFSGHQFPNYSSELNVNALLLGDSALYLCASSGNIESTGELFFGEGSRLTVL.

This clone has more than one count but fewer than ten. The chain is built from TRBV28 and TRBJ2-3, with a possible D match to TRBD2 (6 bases). V lost 2 bases to trimming and J lost 2 bases, with 11 bases between them. Germline CDR1 reads MDHEN; CDR2 reads SYDVKM. The CDR3 loop spans 15 amino acids. This CDR3 is CASSLGGGATDTQYF. The CDR3 DNA follows: TGTGCCAGCAGTTTAGGTGGCGGGGCCACAGATACGCAGTATTTT.

This chain links TRBV5-1 with TRBJ1-1; 7 positions match TRBD1. From germline, CDR1 is SGHRS and CDR2 YFSETQ. The ends lost 3 bases at V and 5 bases at J; junction bases unmatched: 10. The CDR3 has 15 residues. CDR3 region: CASSYDRAIRTEAFF. The CDR3 bases are TGCGCCAGCAGCTACGACAGGGCCATAAGGACTGAAGCTTTCTTT.

The chain combines TRBV2 with TRBJ2-7; D uncertain. The germline V gene encodes CDR1 SNHLY and CDR2 FYNNEI. The CDR3 sequence is 15 residues long. The V end lost 6 bases, the J end lost 0 bases, and 15 bases lay between the germline ends. The CDR3 nucleotides read TGTGCCAGCAGCGCACAGCCAAAACCCTCCTACGAGCAGTACTTC. Translation gives CASSAQPKPSYEQYF.

This chain uses TRBV4-1 with TRBJ1-1; D not resolved. Germline CDR1 and CDR2: MGHRA and YSYEKL. The CDR3 runs 11 residues. Between the trimmed V and J ends, which lost 4 bases and 6 bases, there was a span of 6 bases. The CDR3 sequence is CASSRGSEAFF. The CDR3 nucleotides are TGCGCCAGCAGCCGAGGCTCTGAAGCTTTCTTT.

This chain uses TRBV15 with TRBJ2-5; the match to TRBD2 covers 14 bases. The CDR3 totals 15 residues. CDR1 LNHNV and CDR2 YYDKDF come from the germline V gene (reference sequence). Trimming cost V 3 bases and J 4 bases; bases outside gene matches: 1. In DNA, the CDR3 is TGTGCCACCAGCAGGACTAGCGGGGGGGCAGAGACCCAGTACTTC. Translation gives CATSRTSGGAETQYF.

This clone was seen only once. CDR3 sequence (DNA): TGTGCTAGTGGTCCCGCAGGGGGCCCTTCTCTTAATGAGCAGTTCTTC. This gives the protein CASGPAGGPSLNEQFF. The V and J genes are TRBV12-5 and TRBJ2-1, with 8 bases fitting TRBD1. Germline V CDR1 and CDR2: LGHNT, FRNRAP. The CDR3 sequence is 16 residues long. V was clipped by 5 bases and J by 7 bases; unmatched bases: 13.

The rearrangement links TRBV9 to TRBJ1-5, with 8 bases that match TRBD1. The CDR3 runs 17 residues. CDR1 is SGDLS, CDR2 YYNGEE, per germline. J was trimmed by 2 bases and V by 3 bases; bases with no gene match: 10. The CDR3 reads CASSGGADREGNQPQHF. DNA of the CDR3: TGTGCCAGCAGCGGAGGGGCGGACAGGGAGGGCAATCAGCCCCAGCATTTT.

The rearrangement uses TRBV10-1 and TRBJ2-5; perhaps TRBD2 as D (6 bases). V lost 0 bases to trimming and J lost 4 bases, with 12 bases between them. The CDR3 has 15 amino acids. In germline, CDR1 is WNHNN, CDR2 SYGVQD (reference sequence). For the CDR3, the DNA is TGCGCCAGCAGTGAGTCTTTTACGCGGGGAGAGACCCAGTACTTC. It specifies CASSESFTRGETQYF.

Notes on this clone: Additional DNA sequences in this sample encode the identical CDR3. The chain joins TRBV5-6 to TRBJ1-1; perhaps TRBD1 as D (6 bases). The length of the CDR3 is 13 residues. CDR1 SGHDT and CDR2 YYEEEE come from the germline V gene. The germline V and J ends were trimmed by 0 bases and 4 bases, with 7 bases remaining between them. The CDR3 sequence is CASSLGGGTEAFF. The CDR3 region has the DNA TGTGCCAGCAGCTTGGGAGGGGGCACTGAAGCTTTCTTT.

DNA for the CDR3: TGCGCCAGCAGCGTTAACAGGGCGATTAACACTGAAGCTTTCTTT. Translated, it gives CASSVNRAINTEAFF. This chain uses TRBV5-1 with TRBJ1-1, with D possibly matching TRBD1 (6 bases). Germline-derived CDR1 and CDR2 are SGHRS and YFSETQ. The V and J ends lost 4 bases and 2 bases respectively, with 15 bases between them. This CDR3 contains 15 residues.

This clone ranks as medium-sized. The V call is TRBV6-1, the J call TRBJ1-4; 11 positions agree with TRBD1. V lost 3 bases and J lost 7; bases outside the gene matches: 1. Germline lookup yields CDR1 MNHNS and CDR2 SASEGT. CDR3 size: 14 residues. The chain's CDR3 is CASSDGTGGEKLFF. In DNA form, the CDR3 reads TGTGCCAGCAGTGACGGGACAGGGGGTGAAAAACTGTTTTTT.

The chain uses TRBV5-6 and TRBJ2-1; the D is unclear. V shed 2 bases and J shed 6 bases, with 3 bases lying between them. Germline lookup yields CDR1 SGHDT and CDR2 YYEEEE. This CDR3 region has 11 residues. In DNA, the CDR3 is TGTGCCAGCAGCTTCGTCAATGAGCAGTTCTTC. It translates to CASSFVNEQFF. Based on the CDR3 plus reference TRBV5-6 and TRBJ2-1, the full variable domain is DAGVTQSPTHLIKTRGQQVTLRCSPKSGHDTVSWYQQALGQGPQFIFQYYEEEERQRGNFPDRFSGHQFPNYSSELNVNALLLGDSALYLCASSFVNEQFFGPGTRLTVL.